Each of the 17 T cell receptor beta chains below was sequenced from the same sample in a study of CD8 T cells in Susac syndrome. Reverse transcription of roughly 0.45 to 1 ug RNA was carried out with random hexamers. TCRdb ran MiXCR on the immunoSEQ multiplex PCR reads and lists one entry per CDR3 protein. The table includes some 76,000 distinct CDR3 sequences, over 75% detected once. Sequencing input: CD8+ T cells from PBMCs. These receptor sequences come from a human donor with multiple sclerosis.

A few counts support this clonotype. The chain recombines TRBV27 with TRBJ2-7; weak D call: TRBD2 (5 bases). V lost 2 bases to trimming and J lost 1 base, with 9 bases between them. The CDR3 loop spans 14 amino acids. Per germline, CDR1 MNHEY and CDR2 SMNVEV (reference sequence). The CDR3: CASSLGGLSYEQYF. The CDR3 nucleotides read TGTGCCAGCAGTTTAGGAGGCCTATCCTACGAGCAGTACTTC.

Here the CDR3 reads CASSPGWGKLHYGYTF. DNA of the CDR3: TGTGCCAGCAGCCCCGGGTGGGGTAAACTCCACTATGGCTACACCTTC. The chain combines TRBV7-6 with TRBJ1-2; no clear D gene. From germline, CDR1 is SGHVS and CDR2 FNYEAQ. Trimming cost V 5 bases and J 3 bases, with 19 bases left between them. CDR3 length: 16 amino acids.

The gene calls are TRBV3-1 and TRBJ2-7; D possibly corresponds to TRBD1 (5 bases). Per the germline V gene, CDR1 is LGHDT and CDR2 is YNNKEL (reference sequence). V shed 5 bases and J shed 4 bases, with 9 bases lying between them. This CDR3 spans 12 amino acids. CDR3: CASSFREYEQYF. DNA for the CDR3: TGTGCCAGCAGCTTCAGGGAATACGAGCAGTACTTC.

This clonotype appeared a single time. The chain combines TRBV20-1 with TRBJ2-7, with D perhaps TRBD1 (6 bases). V was clipped by 3 bases and J by 3 bases, with 15 bases between them. The germline CDR1 and CDR2 sequences are DFQATT and SNEGSKA (reference sequence). The CDR3 extends over 14 amino acids. The CDR3 DNA sequence: TGCAGTGCTAGGGACGATCTAGGGGGCTACGAGCAGTACTTC. This codes for CSARDDLGGYEQYF.

The chain combines TRBV6-2 or TRBV6-3 with TRBJ1-5; the D gene is possibly TRBD1 (5 bases). V was trimmed by 6 bases and J by 3 bases, leaving 15 bases between them. The CDR3 has 15 residues. Germline V gene sequence: CDR1 MNHEY, CDR2 SVGEGT. In nucleotides, the CDR3 is TGTGCCAGCAGCCGGATACAGGAGATCAATCAGCCCCAGCATTTT. Its protein is CASSRIQEINQPQHF.

The chain combines TRBV7-6 with TRBJ2-7; D is perhaps TRBD2 (6 bases). CDR3 length: 14 amino acids. In germline, CDR1 is SGHVS, CDR2 FNYEAQ. Trimming stripped 1 base from V and 4 bases from J, with 11 bases between. The chain's CDR3 is CASSLGGAKYEQYF. In nucleotides, the CDR3 is TGTGCCAGCAGCTTAGGCGGGGCTAAATACGAGCAGTACTTC.

This chain links TRBV20-1 with TRBJ2-7, with 8 bases identical to TRBD2. V dropped 3 bases and J dropped 2; count of bases not matched to a gene: 6. Germline CDR1 reads DFQATT; CDR2 reads SNEGSKA (reference sequence). The CDR3 is 14 residues long. Written as DNA, the CDR3 is TGCAGTGCTAGTTCCGCGGGGGGCACCTACGAGCAGTACTTC. Residues: CSASSAGGTYEQYF.

The chain combines TRBV3-1 with TRBJ1-2; perhaps TRBD1 as D (6 bases). CDR1 LGHDT and CDR2 YNNKEL come from the germline V gene (reference sequence). The V end was cut by 0 bases, the J end by 5 bases, with 19 bases between. The CDR3 has 17 residues. The CDR3 DNA is TGTGCCAGCAGCCAAGATTTCGACAGGAGCCTTTTTTATGGCTACACCTTC. This gives the protein CASSQDFDRSLFYGYTF.

The V gene is TRBV5-4, the J gene TRBJ2-3; 7 nucleotides align to TRBD2. The CDR3 spans 14 residues. Germline V gene lookup returns CDR1 SGHNT and CDR2 YYREEE (reference sequence). The V segment lost 2 bases and the J segment 6 bases; nucleotides outside the gene matches: 6. CDR3 loop: CASSLRTSRDTQYF. CDR3 in DNA: TGTGCCAGCAGCTTACGGACTAGTCGGGATACGCAGTATTTT.

Only one count was recorded for this clonotype. The chain links TRBV11-2 to TRBJ2-7; D may be TRBD1 (6 bases). With 6 bases removed from V and 0 bases from J, the gap between germline ends came to 18 bases. The germline V gene has CDR1 SGHAT and CDR2 FQNNGV. The CDR3 sequence is 16 residues long. CDR3 DNA sequence: TGTGCCAGCAGACCCATTCGGACAGAAGTCTCCTACGAGCAGTACTTC. This sequence encodes CASRPIRTEVSYEQYF.

This clonotype appeared once. The chain couples TRBV2 to TRBJ2-7, with D possibly matching TRBD1 (5 bases). Germline V CDR1 and CDR2: SNHLY, FYNNEI. This CDR3 has 11 residues. V gave up 11 bases and J gave up 12 bases, with 20 bases separating them. The chain's CDR3 is CAGSVGPNLYF. In DNA, the CDR3 is TGTGCCGGCTCCGTGGGGCCGAATCTGTACTTC.

The chain links TRBV28 to TRBJ1-5; TRBD1 matches 9 bases. V lost 6 bases and J lost 5; bases outside the gene matches: 5. CDR1 and CDR2 from the germline V gene are MDHEN and SYDVKM. CDR3 length: 14 amino acids. The CDR3 loop is CASSQGTGYQPQHF. The CDR3 DNA reads TGTGCCAGCAGCCAAGGGACAGGGTATCAGCCCCAGCATTTT. The full variable domain, rest sourced from reference TRBV28 and TRBJ1-5, is DVKVTQSSRYLVKRTGEKVFLECVQDMDHENMFWYRQDPGLGLRLIYFSYDVKMKEKGDIPEGYSVSREKKERFSLILESASTNQTSMYLCASSQGTGYQPQHFGDGTRLSIL.

This chain uses TRBV6-1 with TRBJ2-4; either TRBD1 or TRBD2 may supply D (5 bases each). Per the germline V gene, CDR1 is MNHNS and CDR2 is SASEGT. The CDR3 is made up of 16 amino acids. V was trimmed by 6 bases and J by 0 bases, leaving 15 bases between them. The CDR3 DNA sequence: TGTGCCAGCAGCCCCAGGGAGTTACTAGCCAAAAACATTCAGTACTTC. Encoded protein: CASSPRELLAKNIQYF.

The chain recombines TRBV12-3 or TRBV12-4 with TRBJ2-1, with a possible D match to TRBD1 (6 bases). Trimming removed 8 bases at V and 2 bases at J, with 22 bases between. There are 17 residues in the CDR3. The CDR3 region is CASPSRTGLEAYNEQFF. CDR3 nucleotides: TGTGCCAGCCCTTCCCGTACAGGGCTCGAAGCCTACAATGAGCAGTTCTTC.

This sequence joins TRBV4-3 and TRBJ2-7; 11 bases agree with TRBD2. The CDR3 is 15 residues long. Per germline, CDR1 LGHNA and CDR2 YSLEER. V lost 4 bases, J lost 3 bases, and 5 bases stayed unmatched. Here the CDR3 DNA reads TGCGCCAGCAGCCCAGAACTAGCGGGAGTCTACGAGCAGTACTTC. It encodes CASSPELAGVYEQYF.

The chain uses TRBV3-1 and TRBJ1-6; the match to TRBD1 covers 7 bases. J was trimmed by 7 bases and V by 4 bases; bases with no gene match: 7. CDR1 and CDR2 (germline): LGHDT, YNNKEL (reference sequence). The CDR3 is 15 residues long. The CDR3 region is CASSLQGVFNSPLHF. The CDR3 nucleotides read TGTGCCAGCAGCCTCCAGGGGGTATTCAATTCACCCCTCCACTTT. Drawing the rest from reference TRBV3-1 and TRBJ1-6, the complete variable domain is DTAVSQTPKYLVTQMGNDKSIKCEQNLGHDTMYWYKQDSKKFLKIMFSYNNKELIINETVPNRFSPKSPDKAHLNLHINSLELGDSAVYFCASSLQGVFNSPLHFGNGTRLTVT.

This chain joins TRBV5-5 and TRBJ2-1, with a possible D match to TRBD2 (7 bases). CDR3 size: 14 residues. CDR1 SGHKS and CDR2 YYEKEE come from the germline V gene (reference sequence). V shed 0 bases and J shed 7 bases, with 11 bases lying between them. This chain's CDR3 is CASSLGRGGNEQFF. CDR3 bases: TGTGCCAGCAGCTTGGGTAGGGGGGGGAATGAGCAGTTCTTC.